The T cell receptor beta chain under discussion was sequenced for a study of CD8 T cells in ankylosing spondylitis. General study findings and limits: Reportedly, matched ankylosing spondylitis synovial fluid was significantly enriched for disease-linked clones. A TCR beta motif made of several highly homologous variants seemed typical of ankylosing spondylitis blood.

About this clonotype: Its specificity is unknown.

TCRdb independently ran MiXCR on the 5' RACE reads; one entry per CDR3 protein. Altogether 390,000 or so distinct CDR3 sequences are present, 20% to 25% being singletons, with the ten largest covering about 17%. Trimming took 8 bases from V and 3 from J; bases not matched to a gene: 5. Germline CDR1 is LNHNV and CDR2 is YYDKDF (reference sequence). The CDR3 contains 13 residues. The rearrangement uses TRBV15 and TRBJ2-7, with 9 bases fitting TRBD2. Sequencing used blood, either unsorted or a sorted T cell fraction (not recorded which). This clonotype was sampled from a male donor with ankylosing spondylitis. Here the CDR3 DNA reads TGTGCCACCGGAAGACTAGCGGACTACGAGCAGTACTTC. Translating it yields CATGRLADYEQYF.